The 10 T cell receptor beta chains reported below all come from one sample, sequenced in a study of T cell responses to AZD1222 COVID-19 vaccine. TCRdb keeps only in-frame clones here, not all; method: immunoSEQ multiplex PCR. The sample carries around 130,000 clones, roughly 93% recorded once. The starting material was peripheral blood, obtained on day 0 of AZD1222 vaccination. The receptors were gathered from an adult in good health.

The chain combines TRBV3-1 (or the pseudogene TRBV3-2) with TRBJ1-2; the D is unclear. The V gene's germline CDR1 is LGHDT and CDR2 YNNKEL (reference sequence). This CDR3 is built from 13 residues. Trimming removed 0 bases at V and 4 bases at J, with 6 bases between. The CDR3 region is CASSQDPSYGYTF. The CDR3 coding sequence is TGTGCCAGCAGCCAAGACCCAAGCTATGGCTACACCTTC.

This chain uses TRBV11-3 with TRBJ2-7; D could derive from TRBD1 or TRBD2 (5 bases each). The CDR3 has 14 residues. V was clipped by 5 bases and J by 4 bases, with 15 bases between them. Germline-derived CDR1 and CDR2 are SGHNT and YENEEA. CDR3 loop: CASSNRDANYEQYV. The CDR3 nucleotides read TGTGCCAGCAGCAACCGGGACGCCAATTACGAGCAGTACGTC.

This clone was seen only a few times. This chain connects TRBV7-6 to TRBJ1-3; no clear D. Between the trimmed V and J ends, which lost 5 bases and 0 bases, there was a span of 8 bases. This CDR3 spans 14 amino acids. The V gene's germline CDR1 is SGHVS and CDR2 FNYEAQ. The CDR3 is CASSPRGSGNTIYF. The DNA of the CDR3 is TGTGCCAGCAGCCCCCGGGGCTCTGGAAACACCATATATTTT.

This sequence joins TRBV30 and TRBJ2-5; tentative D call: TRBD2 (6 bases). Germline V gives CDR1 GTSNPN, CDR2 SVGIG (reference sequence). V was pared by 1 base and J by 1 base, with 10 bases between. The CDR3 consists of 14 residues. CDR3 DNA sequence: TGTGCCTGGAGTGGAGGGACTTCCCAAGAGACCCAGTACTTC. It encodes CAWSGGTSQETQYF.

The chain carries TRBV7-6 and TRBJ2-7, with D hard to call. This CDR3 contains 13 residues. Trimming removed 4 bases at V and 6 bases at J, with 13 bases between. The germline CDR1 and CDR2 sequences are SGHVS and FNYEAQ. CDR3 nucleotides: TGTGCCAGCAGCTCAATCTTCACGGGCGAGCAGTACTTC. Protein product: CASSSIFTGEQYF.

J is TRBJ2-1 and V is TRBV19, with 7 positions matching TRBD2. Germline-derived CDR1 and CDR2 are LNHDA and SQIVND (reference sequence). V lost 3 bases, J lost 7 bases, and 9 bases stayed unmatched. This CDR3 is 15 amino acids long. The CDR3 DNA reads as TGTGCCAGTAGTATCTGGAGCGGGATTGTGAATGAGCAGTTCTTC. The encoded protein is CASSIWSGIVNEQFF.

This clone was seen a single time. The CDR3: CASSLARQGTDTQYF. In nucleotides, the CDR3 is TGTGCCAGCAGCTTGGCCCGGCAGGGAACAGATACGCAGTATTTT. The chain couples TRBV5-6 to TRBJ2-3, with D perhaps matching TRBD1 (5 bases). There are 15 residues in the CDR3. V was shortened by 0 bases and J by 3 bases, with 11 bases between the two germline ends. Germline V gene sequence: CDR1 SGHDT, CDR2 YYEEEE.

The chain has TRBV11-1 and TRBJ2-7, with D possibly being TRBD2 (6 bases). The CDR3 runs 14 residues. Germline CDR1 is SGHAT and CDR2 is FQDESV (reference sequence). V shed 4 bases and J shed 7 bases, with 17 bases lying between them. The CDR3 DNA reads TGTGCCAGCAGCTCCGCGGACTACTCGTATGAGCAGTACGTC. It yields the protein CASSSADYSYEQYV.

The rearrangement joins TRBV6-5 to TRBJ1-1; 9 bases fit TRBD1. The J segment lost 5 bases and the V segment lost 6 bases, leaving 10 bases of the junction unmatched. The germline gives CDR1 MNHEY, CDR2 SVGAGI. There are 15 residues in the CDR3. The CDR3 DNA sequence: TGTGCCAGCAGCTACCGACCGGGACAGGGAACTGAAGCTTTCTTT. Amino acids: CASSYRPGQGTEAFF.

V is TRBV5-1 and J is TRBJ2-3; TRBD2 aligns across 8 bases. The CDR3 consists of 15 residues. V lost 6 bases, J lost 0 bases, and 6 bases stayed unmatched. Germline V gene lookup returns CDR1 SGHRS and CDR2 YFSETQ. CDR3 sequence (DNA): TGCGCCAGCATCCTTAGCGGGGCTAGCACAGATACGCAGTATTTT. It codes for CASILSGASTDTQYF. The entire variable domain, with the rest obtained from reference TRBV5-1 and TRBJ2-3, is as follows: KAGVTQTPRYLIKTRGQQVTLSCSPISGHRSVSWYQQTPGQGLQFLFEYFSETQRNKGNFPGRFSGRQFSNSRSEMNVSTLELGDSALYLCASILSGASTDTQYFGPGTRLTVL.